Listed here are 27 T cell receptor beta chains from one sample, sequenced in a study of T-cell reconstitution after alpha-beta-depleted transplantation in children. For TCRbeta, the library was prepared with unique molecular identifiers. TCRdb reanalysed the PCR reads using MiXCR and keeps one entry per CDR3 protein. The repertoire consists of approximately 500,000 distinct CDR3 sequences, with over 9.5% occurring once and the leading ten covering just over 2%. The sample was PBMCs, taken before TCRalphabeta/CD19-depleted stem cell transplant. These TCRs come from a child under 10 years old with inherited bone marrow failure, due to receive a stem cell transplant.

In its sample, this clonotype was seen many times. The V call is TRBV12-3 or TRBV12-4, the J call TRBJ2-3; tentative D call: TRBD2 (5 bases). The CDR3 spans 16 residues. Trimming removed 6 bases from V and 2 bases from J, with 18 bases in between. This CDR3 reads CASRSDWRLLTDTQYF. The CDR3, as DNA: TGTGCCAGCAGATCGGACTGGCGGCTCCTCACAGATACGCAGTATTTT.

This clonotype was seen repeatedly, ten times or more. The chain couples TRBV4-3 to TRBJ1-2; D might be TRBD1 (6 bases). Per germline, CDR1 LGHNA and CDR2 YSLEER. The CDR3 has 15 amino acids. V lost 1 base, J lost 6 bases, and 15 bases lay in between. CDR3 loop: CASSQGSGGENGYTF. The CDR3 DNA reads as TGCGCCAGCAGCCAAGGCTCCGGGGGCGAGAATGGCTACACCTTC.

This clonotype was counted many times. The chain carries TRBV7-2 and TRBJ2-3; a weak D match, TRBD2 (6 bases). The CDR3 runs 12 residues. Between the trimmed V and J ends, which lost 2 bases and 7 bases, there was a span of 7 bases. Per germline, CDR1 SGHTA and CDR2 FQGNSA. The CDR3 DNA reads as TGTGCCAGCAGCTTAAGCGGGTATACGCAGTATTTT. This encodes CASSLSGYTQYF.

This clonotype was seen more than once but under ten times. The genes are TRBV7-2 and TRBJ2-7; D remains unclear. Deletions cut 3 bases from V and 4 bases from J, with 10 bases between. CDR3 size: 13 residues. Germline lookup yields CDR1 SGHTA and CDR2 FQGNSA. CDR3 amino acids: CASSLVGMYEQYF. The CDR3 nucleotides read TGTGCCAGCAGCTTGGTGGGTATGTACGAGCAGTACTTC. The complete variable domain, with remaining parts taken from reference TRBV7-2 and TRBJ2-7, reads GAGVSQSPSNKVTEKGKDVELRCDPISGHTALYWYRQSLGQGLEFLIYFQGNSAPDKSGLPSDRFSAERTGGSVSTLTIQRTQQEDSAVYLCASSLVGMYEQYFGPGTRLTVT.

The table lists this clonotype with a few counts. The chain combines TRBV28 with TRBJ2-3; tentatively, D is TRBD1 (6 bases). Germline CDR1 and CDR2: MDHEN and SYDVKM. The CDR3 has 16 residues. V lost 3 bases to trimming and J lost 2 bases, with 15 bases between them. CDR3 coding DNA: TGTGCCAGCAGTTTTAGGGGGTGGTCCCTCACAGATACGCAGTATTTT. Encoded protein: CASSFRGWSLTDTQYF.

This clonotype came up many times. CDR3 in amino acids: CASSSRPGTYEQYF. The CDR3 bases are TGTGCCAGCAGTTCCCGGCCAGGAACCTACGAGCAGTACTTC. The V gene is TRBV6-5, the J gene TRBJ2-7; no clear D. The CDR3 is 14 residues long. V was pared by 4 bases and J by 2 bases, with 12 bases between. Germline V gene data show CDR1 as MNHEY and CDR2 as SVGAGI.

The table lists this clonotype with many counts. The chain has TRBV24-1 and TRBJ2-3; D perhaps matches TRBD2 (5 bases). CDR3 size: 15 residues. The germline V gene has CDR1 KGHDR and CDR2 SFDVKD. Deletions cut 2 bases from V and 2 bases from J, with 10 bases between. The CDR3 here is CATSDSWGVTDTQYF. The DNA for the CDR3 is TGTGCCACCAGTGATTCCTGGGGAGTCACAGATACGCAGTATTTT.

The gene calls are TRBV12-5 and TRBJ2-3; D tentatively reads TRBD1 or TRBD2 (5 bases each). Germline V gene sequence: CDR1 LGHNT, CDR2 FRNRAP. With 2 bases removed from V and 5 bases from J, the gap between germline ends came to 17 bases. The CDR3 sequence is 16 residues long. This chain's CDR3 is CASGLTPGPKRDTQYF. CDR3 DNA: TGTGCTAGTGGTTTGACCCCGGGACCAAAAAGAGATACGCAGTATTTT. Supplemented by reference TRBV12-5 and TRBJ2-3, the full variable domain reads DARVTQTPRHKVTEMGQEVTMRCQPILGHNTVFWYRQTMMQGLELLAYFRNRAPLDDSGMPKDRFSAEMPDATLATLKIQPSEPRDSAVYFCASGLTPGPKRDTQYFGPGTRLTVL.

This clonotype was seen a few times. The chain has TRBV20-1 and TRBJ1-1, with 11 positions matching TRBD1. The length of the CDR3 is 17 residues. The germline CDR1 and CDR2 sequences are DFQATT and SNEGSKA (reference sequence). Germline trimming cut 1 base from V and 6 bases from J; bases unmatched to any gene: 13. The CDR3, as DNA: TGCAGTGCTAGAGCTCTAGCCCCCGGGACAGGGGGGTCTGAAGCTTTCTTT. Encoded protein: CSARALAPGTGGSEAFF.

Concerning this clonotype: Possible read error: a much larger clone is one base away. The rearrangement links TRBV5-1 to TRBJ2-1; no reliable D call. Trimming stripped 2 bases from V and 5 bases from J, with 17 bases between. The CDR3 contains 16 residues. CDR1 and CDR2 from the germline V gene are SGHRS and YFSETQ. CDR3 region: CASSFLPTVTDNEQFF. The CDR3 DNA sequence: TGCGCCAGCAGCTTTCTCCCGACCGTAACAGACAATGAGCAGTTCTTC.

This clonotype was counted ten times or more. This chain uses TRBV27 with TRBJ2-1; 12 bases fit TRBD2. The V gene end was trimmed by 5 bases and the J gene end by 5 bases; junction bases not matched to a gene: 7. CDR1 and CDR2 from the germline V gene are MNHEY and SMNVEV (reference sequence). CDR3 size: 16 residues. CDR3 protein: CASSPRLAGAHNEQFF. CDR3 coding DNA: TGTGCCAGCAGTCCCCGACTAGCGGGAGCCCACAATGAGCAGTTCTTC.

This clonotype was counted ten times or more. V gene TRBV20-1 combines with J gene TRBJ2-7, with a tentative D call TRBD2 (5 bases). The germline V gene encodes CDR1 DFQATT and CDR2 SNEGSKA (reference sequence). Trimming left V 3 bases short and J 5 bases short, with 17 bases between. This CDR3 is built from 14 residues. The CDR3 coding sequence is TGCAGTGCTAGGATTCAGAGCGGCCTTGACGAGCAGTACTTC. Amino acid sequence: CSARIQSGLDEQYF.

This clonotype has a count of ten or more. The J gene is TRBJ2-7, the V gene TRBV5-5, with unresolved D. V dropped 5 bases and J dropped 9 bases, with 24 bases sitting between them. The germline V gene encodes CDR1 SGHKS and CDR2 YYEKEE (reference sequence). The CDR3 is 15 residues long. The CDR3 here is CASSLSRTAVGAQYF. The CDR3 DNA is TGTGCCAGCAGTCTCTCGAGGACGGCCGTTGGAGCGCAGTACTTC.

This clonotype has more than one count but fewer than ten. The chain employs TRBV29-1 and TRBJ2-1; possibly TRBD1 or TRBD2 for D (5 bases each). The CDR3 is 14 residues long. Between the trimmed V and J ends, which lost 6 bases and 4 bases, there was a span of 16 bases. From germline, CDR1 is SQVTM and CDR2 ANQGSEA. CDR3 loop: CSVRTQSGYNEQFF. In DNA form, the CDR3 reads TGCAGCGTACGGACACAATCGGGATACAATGAGCAGTTCTTC.

This clonotype was recorded at least ten times. The chain is built from TRBV27 and TRBJ2-3; a weak D match, TRBD2 (6 bases). Trimming took off 6 bases at V and 1 base at J, with 14 bases between the two ends. Germline-derived CDR1 and CDR2 are MNHEY and SMNVEV (reference sequence). The CDR3 consists of 15 residues. For the CDR3, the DNA is TGTGCCAGCAGCGTTGGAGGGGTCGGCACAGATACGCAGTATTTT. It encodes CASSVGGVGTDTQYF.

This clonotype was recorded many times. The chain recombines TRBV29-1 with TRBJ2-7; D is perhaps TRBD1 (8 bases). This CDR3 region has 13 residues. Germline CDR1 reads SQVTM; CDR2 reads ANQGSEA. V shed 6 bases and J shed 1 base, with 13 bases lying between them. CDR3 DNA: TGCAGCGTAACAGGGGGGGAATCCTACGAGCAGTACTTC. As protein: CSVTGGESYEQYF.

About this clonotype: This may arise from a read error, as a much more abundant clone is one base away. The rearrangement uses TRBV29-1 and TRBJ2-1; 9 bases agree with TRBD1. The CDR3 runs to 13 residues. CDR1 SQVTM and CDR2 ANQGSEA come from the germline V gene. In DNA form, the CDR3 reads TGCAGCGTTGGACAGGGGGGAAACAATGAGCAGCTCTTC. Translated: CSVGQGGNNEQLF.

In its sample, this clonotype was seen many times. CDR3 loop: CASSLEHLSPDDEQYF. In DNA, the CDR3 is TGTGCCAGCAGCTTAGAGCACCTATCCCCTGACGACGAGCAGTACTTC. V and J are TRBV11-2 and TRBJ2-7; D is undetermined. The CDR3 spans 16 residues. In germline, CDR1 is SGHAT, CDR2 FQNNGV. V was pared by 0 bases and J by 5 bases, with 17 bases between.

Many counts were recorded for this clonotype. The J gene is TRBJ2-7, the V gene TRBV10-2, with unresolved D. The CDR3 sequence is 12 residues long. V shed 1 base and J shed 4 bases, with 5 bases lying between them. Germline CDR1 WSHSY, CDR2 SAAADI. CDR3 sequence reads: CASSEFSYEQYF. The CDR3 coding sequence is TGCGCCAGCAGTGAGTTTTCGTACGAGCAGTACTTC.

This clonotype was counted at least ten times. The chain uses TRBV12-3 or TRBV12-4 and TRBJ2-7; TRBD2 might be the D (8 bases). V was clipped by 5 bases and J by 2 bases, with 13 bases between them. The CDR3 has 14 amino acids. The CDR3 coding sequence is TGTGCCAGCAGTCCGGGAGGGACAGCCTACGAGCAGTACTTC. Translating gives CASSPGGTAYEQYF.

This clonotype was counted a few times. The genes are TRBV6-6 and TRBJ1-1, with a tentative D call TRBD1 (6 bases). CDR1 and CDR2 (germline): MNHNY, SVGAGI (reference sequence). This CDR3 has 13 amino acids. V shed 5 bases and J shed 0 bases, with 7 bases lying between them. CDR3 DNA: TGTGCCAGCAGTCGACAGGTGAACACTGAAGCTTTCTTT. Translation gives CASSRQVNTEAFF.

This clonotype was found many times. The V call is TRBV20-1, the J call TRBJ2-6, with D unresolved. V was shortened by 2 bases and J by 0 bases, with 8 bases between the two germline ends. This CDR3 contains 15 residues. CDR1 and CDR2 (germline): DFQATT, SNEGSKA (reference sequence). CDR3 coding DNA: TGCAGTGCTAGATCAAGACTCTCTGGGGCCAACGTCCTGACTTTC. Translation gives CSARSRLSGANVLTF.

This chain connects TRBV27 to TRBJ1-1, with D hard to call. This CDR3 comprises 14 residues. Trimming pared 5 bases from V and 3 bases from J, leaving 13 bases between. The germline V gene has CDR1 MNHEY and CDR2 SMNVEV (reference sequence). The CDR3 nucleotides read TGTGCCAGCAGTAGCCCCGACCGGCACACTGAAGCTTTCTTT. Translated, it gives CASSSPDRHTEAFF.

This clonotype was detected many times. The J gene is TRBJ2-1, the V gene TRBV29-1, with D unclear. V was cut by 4 bases and J by 1 base, with 17 bases left in between. This CDR3 contains 16 residues. Germline V lookup: CDR1 SQVTM, CDR2 ANQGSEA. The CDR3 loop reads CSVVRIGVGSYNEQFF. The CDR3 DNA is TGCAGCGTTGTACGCATCGGCGTGGGTTCCTACAATGAGCAGTTCTTC.

Of note for this clonotype: Just one base apart from a much larger clone, this may be a read error. The V and J genes are TRBV5-5 and TRBJ2-7; D is perhaps TRBD1 or TRBD2 (5 bases each). The CDR3 length is 14 residues. Looked up from germline, CDR1 is SGHKS and CDR2 is YYEKEE (reference sequence). The CDR3 spells CASSRDRGSYQQYF. CDR3 coding DNA: TGTGCCAGCAGTCGGGACCGTGGTTCCTACCAGCAGTACTTC.

At least ten counts were recorded for this clonotype. The chain combines TRBV24-1 with TRBJ2-1, with D possibly matching TRBD1 (5 bases). Germline CDR1 and CDR2: KGHDR and SFDVKD. The length of the CDR3 is 13 residues. V dropped 5 bases and J dropped 6 bases, with 10 bases sitting between them. In DNA form, the CDR3 reads TGTGCCACCAGTGGGGGCAGCCCCAATGAGCAGTTCTTC. Translated: CATSGGSPNEQFF.

This clonotype has at least ten counts. Written as DNA, the CDR3 is TGTGCCAGCAGTTTATCGAGAGCCTACGAGCAGTACTTC. Translation: CASSLSRAYEQYF. This chain joins TRBV27 and TRBJ2-7; D ambiguous. The CDR3 runs 13 residues. Germline V gene sequence: CDR1 MNHEY, CDR2 SMNVEV (reference sequence). V was clipped by 0 bases and J by 2 bases, with 5 bases between them.